This TCR beta chain was profiled in a study of T cells expressing NK-cell markers (dated by TCRdb to 2020 to 2021). For the study in its entirety: TCR beta-chain repertoires were profiled in sorted CD3+CD56+NKG2C+, CD3+CD56+NKG2C- and CD3+CD56-NKG2C+ T-cell subsets from several donors. The libraries were sequenced on Illumina HiSeq 2000/2500, MiSeq or NextSeq, producing 2 x 150 bp reads. All eight donors whose samples were sequenced were randomly selected healthy volunteers, three of them men and five women. Of the eight sequenced donors, seven were found to be HCMV-seropositive and one was found to be HCMV-seronegative. Overall results and qualifications from the work: Those dominant clonotypes were again the most abundant among CD3+CD56-NKG2C+ cells in a handful of donors, at roughly 25-60.1%. Whether the expanded NKG2C-expressing T cell clones were specific for HCMV antigens remained unclear. In several donors, the dominant CD3+CD56+NKG2C+ clonotypes were among the top 10 CD8+ clonotypes and accounted for roughly 1.0-7.5% of CD8+ T cells.

Details on this clonotype: The target of this receptor is not known.

TCRdb names Illumina HiSeq 2000 as the instrument used. 5'RACE template switching, by which a universal primer site and unique molecular identifiers were added, was used to make TCR beta cDNA libraries. Synthesis of cDNA was primed from the TCR beta constant segment and was followed by two consecutive PCR amplification steps. On the study's bioinformatics: MIGEC was used to demultiplex reads and group the reads by UMI, and MiTCR was used to assemble and quantify clonotypes. To exclude erroneous sequences, only TCR cDNA sequences supported by at least two reads were retained. The tcR package was used for downstream repertoire analysis, and clonotypes were matched between fractions using CDR3 nucleotide sequence together with V segment. VDJmatch was used to annotate antigen specificity against VDJdb, with one amino acid substitution in CDR3 allowed. The reads, reprocessed by TCRdb, yield one row per CDR3 protein sequence and no DNA. TCRdb, not the original authors, processed these V and J calls. This sample's clone table shows 150,000 to 160,000 distinct CDR3 sequences. The ten most abundant clones make up 37% of the sample.

HCMV-specific IgG was detected in serum with a commercial ELISA kit to determine HCMV serostatus. Peripheral blood mononuclear cells were isolated from blood by Ficoll density gradient centrifugation. The germline V gene specifies SNHLY as CDR1 and FYNNEI as CDR2. Spanning cysteine to phenylalanine, the CDR3 consists of 15 amino acids. DNA for this receptor is not on file. This receptor was taken from a woman between 45 and 60 years old in good health. Donor details come from another sample of the same person, matched by shared clones. The chain is encoded by TRBV2 joined to TRBJ2-3; TCRdb proposes TRBD2, but this gene call is untestable without DNA. Sample: blood T cells: a sorted CD56 or NKG2C T cell subset, CD4+ or CD8+ T cells, or bulk PBMC T cells (not recorded which). For the CDR3, the sequence is CATLRSAGATDTQYF.